The sequence of this T cell receptor (beta chain) was determined in a study of T cells after yellow fever vaccination. About the research overall: Fractions of low cell number were prepared using SMART-Seq v4 Ultra Low Input.

Study-wide results and limits: Booster samples showed a return of most primary-vaccination clones (around 95% CD4, approximately 85% CD8). The study found a weaker secondary response that peaked faster, day 5 versus 15.

They built TCR cDNA with 5'RACE template switching, a step that put in a universal primer site and UMIs. MiXCR, applied by TCRdb to the 5' RACE reads, yields one record per CDR3 protein. The table includes about 45,000 distinct CDR3 sequences, 6.8% detected once. V gave up 2 bases and J gave up 2 bases, with 15 bases separating them. The CDR3 is made up of 16 amino acids. CDR1 and CDR2 from the germline V gene are SEHNR and FQNEAQ (reference sequence). The source is a man between 25 and 39 years old who received the YFV17D yellow fever vaccine. Sequenced material: CD8+ T cells not binding an NS4B(214-222) dextramer, sorted from PBMCs, taken 45 days after the yellow fever booster vaccination. The chain combines TRBV7-9 with TRBJ2-5; D is undetermined. The CDR3 spells CASSLMFMRSQETQYF. The CDR3 region has the DNA TGTGCCAGCAGCTTAATGTTTATGCGCTCTCAAGAGACCCAGTACTTC.